Listed below are T cell receptor beta chains from one sample, sequenced in a study of STAT3 mutations in large granular lymphocyte leukemia. Data came from immunoSEQ multiplex PCR; TCRdb stores just in-frame clones and leaves some out. The sample has under 15,000 clones, over 70% seen once. The sequencing sample was made of peripheral blood mononuclear cells. These receptors were collected from a man in his 60s with T-cell large granular lymphocyte leukemia. Some clones in this sample may be carry-over from other donors' samples. The CDR3 runs from the conserved cysteine through the conserved F or W. A D gene is named only where the DNA matches it firmly. Some rows mark clone size as missing; the rest say once, few, many or name a class of expanded clone.

TRBJ2-3 | . | TRBD2 | TRBV27 | TGTGCCAGCAGTTCCCCCTCGACTAGCGGGAGGCCAGATACGCAGTATTTT | CASSSPSTSGRPDTQYF
TRBJ2-7 | . | . | TRBV7-2 | TGTGCCAGCAGCTTTAGGCGGGGCGTAGAGGCTCCTTACGAGCAGTACTTC | CASSFRRGVEAPYEQYF
TRBJ2-7 | . | TRBD2 | TRBV7-2 | TGTGCCAGCAGCTCCGCCCCCCCGGGACTAGCCTACGAGCAGTACTTC | CASSSAPPGLAYEQYF
TRBJ1-1 | . | . | TRBV5-1 | TGCGCCAGCAACCCAGCCGTTAACACTGAAGCTTTCTTT | CASNPAVNTEAFF
TRBJ2-6 | . | . | TRBV18 | TGTGCCAGCTCACCAGGTTCGGGGGCCAACGTCCTGACTTTC | CASSPGSGANVLTF
TRBJ2-1 | . | . | TRBV25-1 | TGTGCCAGCAGGTTAACGGGTCCCTACAATGAGCAGTTCTTC | CASRLTGPYNEQFF
TRBJ2-7 | . | . | TRBV18 | TGTGCCAGCTCACCTTATCAACGTCCCTACGAGCAGTACTTC | CASSPYQRPYEQYF
TRBJ2-7 | . | TRBD1 | TRBV29-1 | TGCAGCGTGGGGGACAGGGGTTACGAGCAGTACTTC | CSVGDRGYEQYF
TRBJ2-1 | . | TRBD2 | TRBV6-5 | TGTGCCAGCAGTATCGGACTAGCGGGCCACAATGAGCAGTTCTTC | CASSIGLAGHNEQFF
TRBJ2-7 | . | . | TRBV30 | TGTGCCTGGAGGGGCCGGGACCGCTCCTACGAGCAGTACTTC | CAWRGRDRSYEQYF
TRBJ1-1 | once | . | TRBV4-1 | TGCGCCAGCAGCCAAGTGGGAGGCACTGAAGCTTTCTTT | CASSQVGGTEAFF